Reported below is one TCR beta chain. The antigen is unknown. Authors' processing steps: Junction-only sequences without quality scores came from ImmunoSEQ, so filtering differed. Sequenced by immunoSEQ multiplex PCR; TCRdb stores in-frame clones only, minus some. V and J calls and clone size follow that table, whereas D and trimming were derived from the DNA. The sample yields about 2.4 million clones, roughly 93% seen once. These data come from a study of shared clonotypes between healthy human individuals. Findings and caveats of the study: Only blood was sampled; tissue repertoires likely differ.

The sample consisted of naive CD4+ T cells from PBMCs. Subset noted: CD45RA+ positively selected. The sequence was collected from a man aged 18 to 29 in good health. Some clones in this sample may be carry-over from other donors' samples.

The CDR3 sequence: CASSVVLAGVNEQFF. The CDR3, as DNA: TGTGCCAGCAGCGTTGTGTTAGCGGGAGTGAATGAGCAGTTCTTC. The chain carries TRBV7-3 and TRBJ2-1; TRBD2 aligns across 9 bases. V lost 5 bases to trimming and J lost 7 bases; unmatched junction nucleotides: 9. The V gene's germline CDR1 is SGHTA and CDR2 FQGTGA. The CDR3 consists of 15 residues.